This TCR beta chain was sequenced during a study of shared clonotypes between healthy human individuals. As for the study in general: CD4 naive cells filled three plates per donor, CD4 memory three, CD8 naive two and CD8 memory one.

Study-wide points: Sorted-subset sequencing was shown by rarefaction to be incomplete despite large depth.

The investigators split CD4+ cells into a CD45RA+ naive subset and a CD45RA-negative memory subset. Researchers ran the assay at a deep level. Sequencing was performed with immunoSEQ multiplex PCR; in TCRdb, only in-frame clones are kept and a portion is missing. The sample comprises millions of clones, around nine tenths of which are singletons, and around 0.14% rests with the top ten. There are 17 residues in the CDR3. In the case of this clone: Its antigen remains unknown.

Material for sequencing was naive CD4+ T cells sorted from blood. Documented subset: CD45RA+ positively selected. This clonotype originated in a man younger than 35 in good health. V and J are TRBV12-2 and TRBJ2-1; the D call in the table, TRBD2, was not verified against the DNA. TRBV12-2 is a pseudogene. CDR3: CASRFSGMDFFYNEQFF. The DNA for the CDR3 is TGTGCAAGTCGCTTTAGCGGGATGGATTTCTTCTACAATGAGCAGTTCTTC.